What follows describes a single T cell receptor beta chain. Antigen unknown. These data are taken from a study of shared clonotypes between healthy human individuals. Overall study: The study drew on two women and a few men aged 18 to 49 as donors.

Profiling relied on immunoSEQ multiplex PCR, and the TCRdb table lists in-frame clones only, not all of them. The sample includes over a million clones, 96% seen only once; the top ten take approximately 1%. Findings and caveats of the study: The naive CD4 repertoires of a handful of donors were compared, and around 5.1% of clonotypes were shared.

The source is a man aged 25-45 years in good health. Material: naive CD4+ T cells sorted from blood. The subset here: CD45RA+ positively selected.

The CDR3 protein is CASSLGQGAIPSYNEQFF. The CDR3 coding sequence is TGTGCCAGCAGCTTAGGACAGGGGGCGATCCCTTCCTACAATGAGCAGTTCTTC. The chain is built from TRBV7-9 and TRBJ2-1, with 10 bases that match TRBD1. Germline CDR1 and CDR2: SEHNR and FQNEAQ (reference sequence). The CDR3 loop spans 18 amino acids. The ends lost 1 base at V and 1 base at J; junction bases unmatched: 7.